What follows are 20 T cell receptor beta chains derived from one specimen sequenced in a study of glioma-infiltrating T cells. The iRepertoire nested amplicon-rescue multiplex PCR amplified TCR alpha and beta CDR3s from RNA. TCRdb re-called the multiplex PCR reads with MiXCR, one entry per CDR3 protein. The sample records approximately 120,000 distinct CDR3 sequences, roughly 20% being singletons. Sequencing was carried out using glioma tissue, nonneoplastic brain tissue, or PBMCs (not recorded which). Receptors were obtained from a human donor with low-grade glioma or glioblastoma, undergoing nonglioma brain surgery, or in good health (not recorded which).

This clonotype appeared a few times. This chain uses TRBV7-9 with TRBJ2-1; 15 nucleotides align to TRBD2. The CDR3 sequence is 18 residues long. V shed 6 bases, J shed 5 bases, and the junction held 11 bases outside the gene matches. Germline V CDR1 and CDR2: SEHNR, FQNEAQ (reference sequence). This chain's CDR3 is CASRTGLAGGHRNNEQFF. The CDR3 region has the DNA TGTGCCAGCAGGACCGGACTAGCGGGAGGGCATCGGAACAATGAGCAGTTCTTC.

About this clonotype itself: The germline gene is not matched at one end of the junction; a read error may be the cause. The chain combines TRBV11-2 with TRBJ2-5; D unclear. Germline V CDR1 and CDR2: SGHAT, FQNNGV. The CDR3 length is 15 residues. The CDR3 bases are TGTGCCAGCAGCTTAAATGCGGCAGTTCAAGAGACCCAGTGCTTC. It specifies CASSLNAAVQETQCF.

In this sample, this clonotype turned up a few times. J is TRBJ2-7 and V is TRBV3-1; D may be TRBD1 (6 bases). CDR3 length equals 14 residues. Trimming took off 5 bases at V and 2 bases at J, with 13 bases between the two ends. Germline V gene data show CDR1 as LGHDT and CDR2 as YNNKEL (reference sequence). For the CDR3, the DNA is TGTGCCAGCAGCTCTTCACAGGGAACCTACGAGCAGTACTTC. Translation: CASSSSQGTYEQYF.

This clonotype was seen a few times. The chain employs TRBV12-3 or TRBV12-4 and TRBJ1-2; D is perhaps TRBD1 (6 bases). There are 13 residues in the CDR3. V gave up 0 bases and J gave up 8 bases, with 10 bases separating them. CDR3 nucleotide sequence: TGTGCCAGCAGTTTAGCGGACAGACCCGGCTACACCTTC. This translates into CASSLADRPGYTF.

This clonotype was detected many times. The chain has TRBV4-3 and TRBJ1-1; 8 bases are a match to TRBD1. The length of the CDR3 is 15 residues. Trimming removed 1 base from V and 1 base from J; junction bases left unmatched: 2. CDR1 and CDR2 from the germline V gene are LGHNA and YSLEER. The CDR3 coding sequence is TGCGCCAGCAGCCAAGGACAGGGGACGAACACTGAAGCTTTCTTT. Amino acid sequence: CASSQGQGTNTEAFF.

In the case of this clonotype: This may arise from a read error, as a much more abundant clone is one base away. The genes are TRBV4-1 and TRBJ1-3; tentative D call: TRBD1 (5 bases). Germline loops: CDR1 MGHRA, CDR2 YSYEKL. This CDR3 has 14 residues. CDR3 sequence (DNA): TGCGCCAGCGGCCAAGGAGGGGAGGGAAACACCATATATTTT. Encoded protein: CASGQGGEGNTIYF.

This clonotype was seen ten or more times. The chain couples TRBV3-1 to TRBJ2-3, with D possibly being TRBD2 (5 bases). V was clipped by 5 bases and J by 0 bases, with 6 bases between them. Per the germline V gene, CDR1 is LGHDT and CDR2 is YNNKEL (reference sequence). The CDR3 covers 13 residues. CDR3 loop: CASSAGSTDTQYF. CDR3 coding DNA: TGTGCCAGCAGCGCGGGCAGCACAGATACGCAGTATTTT.

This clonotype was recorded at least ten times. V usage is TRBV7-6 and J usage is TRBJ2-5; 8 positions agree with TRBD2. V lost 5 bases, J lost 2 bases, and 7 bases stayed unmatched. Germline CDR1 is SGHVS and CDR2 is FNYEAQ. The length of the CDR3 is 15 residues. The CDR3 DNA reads TGTGCCAGCAGCGTAAGACTAGCGCCTCAAGAGACCCAGTACTTC. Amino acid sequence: CASSVRLAPQETQYF. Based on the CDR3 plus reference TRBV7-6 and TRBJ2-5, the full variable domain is GAGVSQSPRYKVTKRGQDVALRCDPISGHVSLYWYRQALGQGPEFLTYFNYEAQQDKSGLPNDRFSAERPEGSISTLTIQRTEQRDSAMYRCASSVRLAPQETQYFGPGTRLLVL.

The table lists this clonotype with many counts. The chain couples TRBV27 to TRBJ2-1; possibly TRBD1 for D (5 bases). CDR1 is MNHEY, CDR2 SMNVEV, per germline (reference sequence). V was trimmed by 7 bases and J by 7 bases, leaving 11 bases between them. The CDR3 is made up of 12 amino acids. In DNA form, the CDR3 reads TGTGCCAGCATTGAAGGGGAAAATGAGCAGTTCTTC. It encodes CASIEGENEQFF.

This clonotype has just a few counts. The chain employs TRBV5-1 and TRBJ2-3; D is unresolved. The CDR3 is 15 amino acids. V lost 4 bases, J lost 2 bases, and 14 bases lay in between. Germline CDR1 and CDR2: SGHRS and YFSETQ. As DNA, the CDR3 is TGCGCCAGCAGCACGGCCGGGTTGAACACAGATACGCAGTATTTT. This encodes CASSTAGLNTDTQYF. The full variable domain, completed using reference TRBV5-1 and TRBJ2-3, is KAGVTQTPRYLIKTRGQQVTLSCSPISGHRSVSWYQQTPGQGLQFLFEYFSETQRNKGNFPGRFSGRQFSNSRSEMNVSTLELGDSALYLCASSTAGLNTDTQYFGPGTRLTVL.

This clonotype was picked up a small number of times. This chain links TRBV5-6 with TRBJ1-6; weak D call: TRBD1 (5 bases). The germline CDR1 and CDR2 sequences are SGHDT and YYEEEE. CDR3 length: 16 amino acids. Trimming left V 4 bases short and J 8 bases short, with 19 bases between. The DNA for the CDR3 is TGTGCCAGCAGCCTTAACCGACGCGGGGGACATTCACCCCTCCACTTT. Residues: CASSLNRRGGHSPLHF.

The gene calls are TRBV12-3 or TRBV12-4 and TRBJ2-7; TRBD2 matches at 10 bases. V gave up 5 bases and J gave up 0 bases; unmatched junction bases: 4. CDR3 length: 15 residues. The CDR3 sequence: CASSKTSGVSYEQYF. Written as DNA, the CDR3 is TGTGCCAGCAGTAAAACTAGCGGGGTCTCCTACGAGCAGTACTTC.

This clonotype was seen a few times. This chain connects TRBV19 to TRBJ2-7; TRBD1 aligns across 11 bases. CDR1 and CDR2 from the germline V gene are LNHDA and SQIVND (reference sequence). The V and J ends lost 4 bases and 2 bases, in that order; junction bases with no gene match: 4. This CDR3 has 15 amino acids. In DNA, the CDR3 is TGTGCCAGTAGTACTCCGGGACAGGGGGCCTACGAGCAGTACTTC. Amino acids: CASSTPGQGAYEQYF.

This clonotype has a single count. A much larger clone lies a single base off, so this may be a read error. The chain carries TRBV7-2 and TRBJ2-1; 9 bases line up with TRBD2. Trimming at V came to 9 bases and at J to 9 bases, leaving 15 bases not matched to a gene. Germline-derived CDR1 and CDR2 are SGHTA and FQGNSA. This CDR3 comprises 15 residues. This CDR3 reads CARSVEAGGKFEQFF. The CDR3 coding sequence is TGTGCCAGAAGCGTGGAAGCGGGAGGAAAGTTTGAGCAGTTCTTC.

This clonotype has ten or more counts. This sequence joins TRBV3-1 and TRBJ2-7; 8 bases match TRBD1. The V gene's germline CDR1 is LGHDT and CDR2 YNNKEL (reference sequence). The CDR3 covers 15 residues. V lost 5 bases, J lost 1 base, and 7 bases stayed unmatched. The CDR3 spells CASSYGTGPSYEQYF. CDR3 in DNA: TGTGCCAGCAGCTACGGGACAGGACCTTCCTACGAGCAGTACTTC.

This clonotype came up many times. This CDR3 is CASSFRGGTGPDEQYF. DNA of the CDR3: TGTGCCAGCAGTTTCAGAGGGGGGACAGGGCCCGACGAGCAGTACTTC. This sequence joins TRBV27 and TRBJ2-7; 9 bases match TRBD1. J lost 5 bases, V lost 3 bases, and 11 bases had no gene match. The CDR3 contains 16 residues. Germline V gene lookup returns CDR1 MNHEY and CDR2 SMNVEV (reference sequence).

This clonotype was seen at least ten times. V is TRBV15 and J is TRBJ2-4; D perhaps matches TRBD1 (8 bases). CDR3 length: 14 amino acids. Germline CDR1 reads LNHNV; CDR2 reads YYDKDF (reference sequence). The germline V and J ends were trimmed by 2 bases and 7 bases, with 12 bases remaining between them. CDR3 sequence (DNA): TGTGCCACCAGCAGAACAGGGGGGGGGAACATTCAGTACTTC. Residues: CATSRTGGGNIQYF.

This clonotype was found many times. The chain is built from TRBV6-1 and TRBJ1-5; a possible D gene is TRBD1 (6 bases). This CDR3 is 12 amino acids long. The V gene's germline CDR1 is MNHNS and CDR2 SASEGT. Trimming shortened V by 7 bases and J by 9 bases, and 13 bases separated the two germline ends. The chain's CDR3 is CASTAQGRPQHF. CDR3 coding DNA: TGTGCCAGCACCGCACAGGGACGGCCCCAGCATTTT.

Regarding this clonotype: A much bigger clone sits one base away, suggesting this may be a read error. The CDR3 DNA is TGTACCAGCAGTTTAATAGGGAGGTTTCGGGAGACCCAGTACTTC. Its translation: CTSSLIGRFRETQYF. The rearrangement joins TRBV12-3 or TRBV12-4 to TRBJ2-5; TRBD2 is a possible D gene (6 bases). The CDR3 runs to 15 residues.

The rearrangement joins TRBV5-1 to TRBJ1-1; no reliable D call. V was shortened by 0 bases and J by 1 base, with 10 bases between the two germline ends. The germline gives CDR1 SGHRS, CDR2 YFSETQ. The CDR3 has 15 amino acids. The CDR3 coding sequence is TGCGCCAGCAGCTTGGATTGGGGAGGGAACACTGAAGCTTTCTTT. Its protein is CASSLDWGGNTEAFF.